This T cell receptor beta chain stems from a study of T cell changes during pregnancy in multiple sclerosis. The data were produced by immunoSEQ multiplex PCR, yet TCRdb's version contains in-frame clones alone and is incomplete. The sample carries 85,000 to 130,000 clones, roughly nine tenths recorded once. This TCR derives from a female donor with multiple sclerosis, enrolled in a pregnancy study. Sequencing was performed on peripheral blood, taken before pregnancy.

The CDR3 sequence is CASSLGTRTYSNQPQHF. The CDR3 bases are TGTGCCAGCAGCTTGGGTACACGGACATATAGCAATCAGCCCCAGCATTTT. This chain uses TRBV5-5 with TRBJ1-5; possible D gene TRBD1, 5 bases. Germline V gene sequence: CDR1 SGHKS, CDR2 YYEKEE (reference sequence). This CDR3 is built from 17 residues. V lost 0 bases, J lost 0 bases, and 13 bases lay in between.